The 24 T cell receptor beta chains below come from one sample, sequenced in a study of cytotoxic CD8 clonotypes in ibrutinib-treated CLL. Method: immunoSEQ multiplex PCR; TCRdb's copy keeps in-frame clones and lacks some. The sample comprises about 160,000 clones, approximately 84% of which are singletons, and about 4.3% rests with the top ten. The sample in question was PBMCs, obtained after 24 months of ibrutinib treatment. These receptors were taken from a human donor with chronic lymphocytic leukemia.

The rearrangement uses TRBV5-1 and TRBJ1-5; no reliable D call. Germline CDR1 is SGHRS and CDR2 is YFSETQ. This CDR3 is built from 14 residues. V was trimmed by 5 bases and J by 2 bases, leaving 11 bases between them. The CDR3 coding sequence is TGCGCCAGCAGTCAAGTTGCGGGCAATCAGCCCCAGCATTTT. Amino acids: CASSQVAGNQPQHF.

The CDR3 nucleotides read TGTGCCAGCAGCTTAGGCAGGGGCCGGGGAAATCAGCCCCAGCATTTT. Translated: CASSLGRGRGNQPQHF. V is TRBV7-2 and J is TRBJ1-5; D may be TRBD1 (6 bases). Germline lookup yields CDR1 SGHTA and CDR2 FQGNSA. The CDR3 extends over 16 amino acids. Trimming stripped 1 base from V and 4 bases from J, with 14 bases between.

Of note for this clone: One end of the junction is discordant with germline, which a read error may explain. The chain links TRBV4-1 to TRBJ1-5; 8 bases line up with TRBD1. CDR3 size: 20 residues. Germline V lookup: CDR1 MGHRA, CDR2 YSYEKL. CDR3 DNA: TGCGCCAGCAGTCAAGGATGGCAGGGGGCGCGATGGGCCCTTGGGCAGCCCCAGCATTTT. It encodes CASSQGWQGARWALGQPQHF.

This clone was seen a few times. V usage is TRBV6-6 and J usage is TRBJ2-7; TRBD2 matches at 9 bases. There are 12 residues in the CDR3. With V trimmed by 7 bases and J by 3 bases, 1 base remained unmatched. Germline V gene sequence: CDR1 MNHNY, CDR2 SVGAGI (reference sequence). The CDR3 spells CASKREDYEQYF. The CDR3 DNA reads TGTGCCAGCAAGCGGGAGGACTACGAGCAGTACTTC.

The chain couples TRBV6-5 to TRBJ2-7; D may be TRBD2 (6 bases). The CDR3 length is 14 residues. Germline V gene sequence: CDR1 MNHEY, CDR2 SVGAGI. V was pared by 6 bases and J by 1 base, with 13 bases between. CDR3: CASSLGLRSYEQYF. CDR3 bases: TGTGCCAGCAGCCTGGGACTCCGATCCTACGAGCAGTACTTC.

This sequence joins TRBV7-9 and TRBJ2-5; D could derive from TRBD1 or TRBD2 (6 bases each). This CDR3 has 13 amino acids. Trimming stripped 6 bases from V and 2 bases from J, with 10 bases between. Germline assignment: CDR1 SEHNR and CDR2 FQNEAQ (reference sequence). CDR3 bases: TGTGCCAGCAGGCCGGGGGCTCAAGAGACCCAGTACTTC. Its translation: CASRPGAQETQYF.

The chain joins TRBV4-1 to TRBJ1-1; D gene uncertain. Trimming removed 1 base at V and 4 bases at J, with 10 bases between. Germline V gene data show CDR1 as MGHRA and CDR2 as YSYEKL. This CDR3 region has 14 residues. Here the CDR3 reads CASSQVAGSTEAFF. CDR3 bases: TGCGCCAGCAGCCAAGTCGCGGGGAGCACTGAAGCTTTCTTT.

The chain combines TRBV11-3 with TRBJ2-7, with a weak D call TRBD1 (5 bases). Trimming removed 7 bases from V and 6 bases from J, with 16 bases in between. CDR1 is SGHNT and CDR2 is YENEEA in the germline V gene. CDR3 length equals 13 residues. The CDR3 bases are TGTGCCAGCACTCGGCAGGGTCTGCGCGAGCAGTACTTC. Encoded protein: CASTRQGLREQYF.

This rearrangement joins TRBV30 to TRBJ1-2; unclear D gene. The CDR3 contains 16 residues. The V gene lost 6 bases and the J gene lost 4 bases, with 24 bases spanning the gap. Germline V CDR1 and CDR2: GTSNPN, SVGIG (reference sequence). The CDR3 region is CACPWAARRTLYGYTF. The CDR3 DNA reads as TGTGCCTGCCCATGGGCTGCTCGCCGGACCCTCTATGGCTACACCTTC. Full variable domain (missing parts from reference TRBV30 and TRBJ1-2): SQTIHQWPATLVQPVGSPLSLECTVEGTSNPNLYWYRQAAGRGLQLLFYSVGIGQISSEVPQNLSASRPQDRQFILSSKKLLLSDSGFYLCACPWAARRTLYGYTFGSGTRLTVV.

The genes are TRBV9 and TRBJ1-2; D perhaps matches TRBD1 (5 bases). Germline values: CDR1 SGDLS, CDR2 YYNGEE. The CDR3 contains 13 residues. V was cut by 4 bases and J by 5 bases, with 12 bases left in between. The CDR3 spells CASSLGGAYGYTF. DNA of the CDR3: TGTGCCAGCAGCCTGGGGGGTGCTTATGGCTACACCTTC.

For the CDR3, the DNA is TGTGCCAGCAGCTCAGGGGACTTCAATGAGCAGTTCTTC. It codes for CASSSGDFNEQFF. The chain joins TRBV7-2 to TRBJ2-1; D may match TRBD1 or TRBD2 (6 bases each). Trimming stripped 4 bases from V and 6 bases from J, with 10 bases between. The germline gives CDR1 SGHTA, CDR2 FQGNSA. The CDR3 has 13 amino acids.

V is TRBV30 and J is TRBJ2-3; the match to TRBD2 covers 15 bases. Trimming removed 2 bases from V and 11 bases from J; junction bases left unmatched: 14. This CDR3 comprises 17 residues. Germline V CDR1 and CDR2: GTSNPN, SVGIG (reference sequence). As DNA, the CDR3 is TGTGCCTGGAGTACCCCAGGACTAGCGGGAGGGCCCATTATGCAGTATTTT. Translated: CAWSTPGLAGGPIMQYF.

This clone is a singleton in its sample. The rearrangement uses TRBV16 and TRBJ1-3; a weak D match, TRBD1 (5 bases). CDR1 is KGHSY, CDR2 FQNENV, per germline. Trimming took off 6 bases at V and 0 bases at J, with 12 bases between the two ends. This CDR3 region has 15 residues. The CDR3 sequence is CASSQTVLSGNTIYF. CDR3 in DNA: TGTGCCAGCAGTCAGACAGTTCTCTCTGGAAACACCATATATTTT.

This chain links TRBV30 with TRBJ2-1; D perhaps matches TRBD1 (6 bases). The CDR3 runs 12 residues. CDR1 is GTSNPN and CDR2 is SVGIG in the germline V gene (reference sequence). V was trimmed by 4 bases and J by 5 bases, leaving 9 bases between them. CDR3 loop: CAWTGDNNEQFF. CDR3 sequence (DNA): TGTGCCTGGACTGGGGACAACAATGAGCAGTTCTTC.

The chain combines TRBV19 with TRBJ1-6, with D possibly matching TRBD1 (5 bases). V gave up 8 bases and J gave up 3 bases, with 11 bases separating them. The CDR3 consists of 14 residues. Germline assignment: CDR1 LNHDA and CDR2 SQIVND (reference sequence). CDR3 amino acids: CASGDVFYNSPLHF. CDR3 coding DNA: TGTGCCAGTGGGGACGTTTTCTATAATTCACCCCTCCACTTT.

The CDR3, as DNA: TGTGCCAGTAGTATATCTAGGTCAGATACGCAGTATTTT. Translating it yields CASSISRSDTQYF. The chain has TRBV19 and TRBJ2-3; D gene unclear. The CDR3 is made up of 13 amino acids. Germline V gives CDR1 LNHDA, CDR2 SQIVND (reference sequence). Trimming stripped 2 bases from V and 4 bases from J, with 7 bases between.

The genes are TRBV7-3 and TRBJ1-1, with D perhaps TRBD1 (5 bases). Germline CDR1 is SGHTA and CDR2 is FQGTGA. CDR3 size: 13 residues. Trimming cost V 0 bases and J 5 bases, with 7 bases left between them. The CDR3 spells CASSLTGETEAFF. The CDR3 DNA is TGTGCCAGCAGCTTAACGGGGGAAACTGAAGCTTTCTTT.

The chain has TRBV5-6 and TRBJ2-3; D is undetermined. CDR1 is SGHDT and CDR2 is YYEEEE in the germline V gene. Between the trimmed V and J ends, which lost 2 bases and 2 bases, there was a span of 15 bases. CDR3 length equals 16 residues. The CDR3 loop is CASSFFPQSPTDTQYF. CDR3 DNA sequence: TGTGCCAGCAGCTTTTTCCCCCAGTCCCCCACAGATACGCAGTATTTT. Combining the CDR3 with reference TRBV5-6 and TRBJ2-3 gives the whole variable domain DAGVTQSPTHLIKTRGQQVTLRCSPKSGHDTVSWYQQALGQGPQFIFQYYEEEERQRGNFPDRFSGHQFPNYSSELNVNALLLGDSALYLCASSFFPQSPTDTQYFGPGTRLTVL.

The chain combines TRBV9 with TRBJ1-1, with a tentative D call TRBD1 (6 bases). The V gene lost 1 base and the J gene lost 1 base, with 11 bases spanning the gap. The CDR3 has 15 residues. Germline-derived CDR1 and CDR2 are SGDLS and YYNGEE. For the CDR3, the DNA is TGTGCCAGCAGCGTATCAAGGGGGGAGAACACTGAAGCTTTCTTT. Residues: CASSVSRGENTEAFF.

The rearrangement links TRBV5-4 to TRBJ1-2; 7 positions agree with TRBD1. Germline V gene lookup returns CDR1 SGHNT and CDR2 YYREEE (reference sequence). Unmatched junction bases numbered 6, after V lost 4 bases and J lost 3 bases. This CDR3 has 14 amino acids. The CDR3 bases are TGTGCCAGCAGCGCGGGACAGCAAGACTATGGCTACACCTTC. This sequence encodes CASSAGQQDYGYTF.

V is TRBV7-6 and J is TRBJ1-1, with D possibly matching TRBD1 (6 bases). The CDR3 sequence is 14 residues long. Germline-derived CDR1 and CDR2 are SGHVS and FNYEAQ. Trimming cost V 1 base and J 11 bases, with 17 bases left between them. The chain's CDR3 is CASSLGTGGAQAFF. CDR3 in DNA: TGTGCCAGCAGCTTAGGAACGGGGGGCGCGCAGGCTTTCTTT.

The gene calls are TRBV6-5 and TRBJ1-3, with TRBD1 as a possible D gene (5 bases). Germline V gene data show CDR1 as MNHEY and CDR2 as SVGAGI. The CDR3 loop spans 15 amino acids. Deletions cut 5 bases from V and 0 bases from J, with 11 bases between. This chain's CDR3 is CASSGGVFSGNTIYF. The CDR3, as DNA: TGTGCCAGCAGTGGAGGGGTGTTCTCTGGAAACACCATATATTTT.

The chain combines TRBV5-1 with TRBJ2-7; 7 bases fit TRBD1. The germline V gene encodes CDR1 SGHRS and CDR2 YFSETQ. The length of the CDR3 is 15 residues. The junction had 7 bases not matched to a gene; V was cut back by 4 bases and J by 0 bases. CDR3 sequence: CASSKGATLSYEQYF. DNA for the CDR3: TGCGCCAGCAGCAAGGGGGCTACGCTCTCCTACGAGCAGTACTTC.

CDR3 residues: CASSVDADEQFF. Written as DNA, the CDR3 is TGTGCCAGCAGCGTAGACGCAGACGAGCAGTTCTTC. V gene TRBV9 combines with J gene TRBJ2-1; no clear D gene. The CDR3 loop spans 12 amino acids. Germline values: CDR1 SGDLS, CDR2 YYNGEE. Trimming stripped 0 bases from V and 10 bases from J, with 8 bases between.